The 21 T cell receptor beta chains reported below all come from one sample, sequenced in a study of long-term antiretroviral therapy in people with HIV (dated by TCRdb to between 2021 and 2024). The immunoSEQ hsTCRB v3.0 assay was used at survey level resolution for TRB variable region sequencing. Sourced from immuneACCESS, this table was stored by TCRdb with only in-frame sequences that have V and J called. A share of the clones is absent; for the studies checked, an unresolved V gene accounts for under half, and the remainder has no known explanation. The sample records some 40,000 clones, 65% to 90% of which are singletons. More than 4.5% of the sample rests with the top ten. The starting material was unsorted PBMCs, obtained 1.5 years after starting antiretroviral therapy. Receptors were obtained from a man aged 18 to 30 with HIV.

The V gene is TRBV27, the J gene TRBJ2-3; possible D gene TRBD2, 6 bases. CDR1 and CDR2 (germline): MNHEY, SMNVEV (reference sequence). The CDR3 spans 16 residues. V was trimmed by 2 bases and J by 6 bases, leaving 18 bases between them. The CDR3, as DNA: TGTGCCAGCAGTTTAGGGGTACTCGGAGGGATGGATACGCAGTATTTT. Amino acid sequence: CASSLGVLGGMDTQYF.

The rearrangement joins TRBV5-4 to TRBJ2-3; 8 nucleotides match TRBD2. This CDR3 is built from 16 residues. Germline CDR1 is SGHNT and CDR2 is YYREEE (reference sequence). Losses at the gene ends were 2 bases for V and 0 bases for J; bases not matched to a gene: 5. This CDR3 is CASSLTSGASTDTQYF. The CDR3 bases are TGTGCCAGCAGCTTAACTAGCGGAGCTAGCACAGATACGCAGTATTTT.

This clone was seen only once. The V gene is TRBV5-8, the J gene TRBJ2-7; D perhaps matches TRBD1 (6 bases). CDR1 and CDR2 from the germline V gene are SGHTS and YDEGEE. The CDR3 contains 14 residues. The germline V and J ends were trimmed by 1 base and 6 bases, with 14 bases remaining between them. The CDR3 sequence is CASSLLGGVAEQYF. In DNA, the CDR3 is TGTGCCAGCAGCTTGCTAGGGGGAGTAGCCGAGCAGTACTTC.

V usage is TRBV7-9 and J usage is TRBJ2-3; D remains unclear. Germline V CDR1 and CDR2: SEHNR, FQNEAQ (reference sequence). V dropped 5 bases and J dropped 1 base, with 16 bases sitting between them. The CDR3 has 16 residues. CDR3: CASSTNEWTGTDTQYF. In nucleotides, the CDR3 is TGTGCCAGCAGCACCAACGAATGGACCGGCACAGATACGCAGTATTTT.

The sample holds a few counts of this clone. The CDR3 sequence is CASIPRVSGRTEAFF. The CDR3, as DNA: TGTGCCAGTATTCCCAGGGTGTCGGGCCGCACTGAAGCTTTCTTT. The rearrangement joins TRBV19 to TRBJ1-1; D is possibly TRBD1 (5 bases). Trimming pared 7 bases from V and 4 bases from J, leaving 19 bases between. CDR3 size: 15 residues. The V gene's germline CDR1 is LNHDA and CDR2 SQIVND (reference sequence).

The V gene is TRBV28, the J gene TRBJ2-7; D possibly uses TRBD1 or TRBD2 (5 bases each). With 5 bases removed from V and 7 bases from J, the gap between germline ends came to 15 bases. This CDR3 spans 13 amino acids. Looked up from germline, CDR1 is MDHEN and CDR2 is SYDVKM. CDR3 bases: TGTGCCAGCAGTGAGCCGGGGCGGCGGGAGCAGTACTTC. As protein: CASSEPGRREQYF.

This clone was recorded a few times. The chain combines TRBV9 with TRBJ1-1; D is unresolved. The V end lost 0 bases, the J end lost 1 base, and 4 bases lay between the germline ends. Germline V lookup: CDR1 SGDLS, CDR2 YYNGEE. This CDR3 is 13 amino acids long. CDR3 sequence (DNA): TGTGCCAGCAGCGTAGTCCCGAACACTGAAGCTTTCTTT. Translation: CASSVVPNTEAFF. Variable domain in full (rest from reference TRBV9 and TRBJ1-1): DSGVTQTPKHLITATGQRVTLRCSPRSGDLSVYWYQQSLDQGLQFLIQYYNGEERAKGNILERFSAQQFPDLHSELNLSSLELGDSALYFCASSVVPNTEAFFGQGTRLTVV.

This chain connects TRBV9 to TRBJ2-5, with TRBD2 as a possible D gene (6 bases). This CDR3 has 16 residues. V lost 0 bases and J 5 bases, leaving 17 bases between the germline ends. Germline assignment: CDR1 SGDLS and CDR2 YYNGEE. CDR3 DNA sequence: TGTGCCAGCAGCGTAGGGGGCGGGACCCCAAGGGAGACCCAGTACTTC. Its protein product is CASSVGGGTPRETQYF.

J is TRBJ2-2 and V is TRBV5-6; 7 bases match TRBD1. V lost 3 bases and J lost 4; bases outside the gene matches: 15. The CDR3 loop spans 18 amino acids. Germline CDR1 is SGHDT and CDR2 is YYEEEE. CDR3 sequence (DNA): TGTGCCAGCAGCTGGTTGGGGTTTACAGGGGTGTCCACCGGGGAGCTGTTTTTT. Translation: CASSWLGFTGVSTGELFF. Full variable domain (remainder filled in from reference TRBV5-6 and TRBJ2-2): DAGVTQSPTHLIKTRGQQVTLRCSPKSGHDTVSWYQQALGQGPQFIFQYYEEEERQRGNFPDRFSGHQFPNYSSELNVNALLLGDSALYLCASSWLGFTGVSTGELFFGEGSRLTVL.

The chain employs TRBV4-1 and TRBJ2-7; D is uncertain. Trimming took off 3 bases at V and 0 bases at J, with 9 bases between the two ends. This CDR3 has 14 residues. CDR1 is MGHRA and CDR2 is YSYEKL in the germline V gene. The CDR3 nucleotides are TGCGCCAGCAGCCAGAGCATACTCTCCTACGAGCAGTACTTC. This sequence encodes CASSQSILSYEQYF.

The CDR3 coding sequence is TGTGCCAGCAGTGTAGGGGACTACGAGCAGTACTTC. Its protein product is CASSVGDYEQYF. The chain combines TRBV25-1 with TRBJ2-7; maybe TRBD1 (5 bases). The CDR3 extends over 12 amino acids. V gave up 4 bases and J gave up 3 bases, with 7 bases separating them. In germline, CDR1 is MGHDK, CDR2 SYGVNS.

A few counts support this clone. The chain links TRBV7-3 to TRBJ2-3, with D hard to call. Germline CDR1 reads SGHTA; CDR2 reads FQGTGA. This CDR3 spans 13 amino acids. V gave up 5 bases and J gave up 2 bases, with 8 bases separating them. CDR3 in DNA: TGTGCCAGCAGCGTAGGGTACACAGATACGCAGTATTTT. Its translation: CASSVGYTDTQYF. Drawing the rest from reference TRBV7-3 and TRBJ2-3, the complete variable domain is GAGVSQTPSNKVTEKGKYVELRCDPISGHTALYWYRQSLGQGPEFLIYFQGTGAADDSGLPNDRFFAVRPEGSVSTLKIQRTERGDSAVYLCASSVGYTDTQYFGPGTRLTVL.

The rearrangement links TRBV28 to TRBJ2-1; TRBD2 aligns across 13 bases. Germline loops: CDR1 MDHEN, CDR2 SYDVKM. CDR3 length: 15 amino acids. V shed 6 bases and J 8 bases; nucleotides not matched to a gene: 7. Written as DNA, the CDR3 is TGTGCCAGCAGCATAAGACTAGCGGGAGGTCATGAGCAGTTCTTC. Translation gives CASSIRLAGGHEQFF.

The chain carries TRBV4-3 and TRBJ2-7, with TRBD2 matching 8 bases. Unmatched junction bases numbered 9, after V lost 3 bases and J lost 5 bases. Germline lookup yields CDR1 LGHNA and CDR2 YSLEER. This CDR3 spans 15 amino acids. CDR3 residues: CASSQVQAGAHEQYF. The CDR3 DNA is TGCGCCAGCAGCCAGGTTCAAGCGGGAGCCCACGAGCAGTACTTC.

The CDR3 DNA is TGTGCCAGCAGTGAATACGGTGGAGCGCAACGCCGGAACTACGAGCAGTACTTC. Protein product: CASSEYGGAQRRNYEQYF. The chain uses TRBV25-1 and TRBJ2-7; D uncertain. Looked up from germline, CDR1 is MGHDK and CDR2 is SYGVNS. The CDR3 is 18 residues long. V was shortened by 0 bases and J by 3 bases, with 21 bases between the two germline ends.

V is TRBV27 and J is TRBJ2-5, with D uncertain. V gave up 0 bases and J gave up 2 bases, with 10 bases separating them. Per the germline V gene, CDR1 is MNHEY and CDR2 is SMNVEV (reference sequence). The CDR3 runs to 15 residues. CDR3 DNA sequence: TGTGCCAGCAGTTTATCGGTTCGAGGACAAGAGACCCAGTACTTC. Its protein product is CASSLSVRGQETQYF.

The rearrangement joins TRBV29-1 to TRBJ2-7; 10 bases match TRBD2. J was trimmed by 2 bases and V by 6 bases; bases with no gene match: 4. Germline CDR1 and CDR2: SQVTM and ANQGSEA. The CDR3 runs to 13 residues. In nucleotides, the CDR3 is TGCAGCGTCCCAGCGGGAGGGCCCTACGAGCAGTACTTC. Amino acid sequence: CSVPAGGPYEQYF.

The gene calls are TRBV4-3 and TRBJ2-3, with D unresolved. The length of the CDR3 is 15 residues. From germline, CDR1 is LGHNA and CDR2 YSLEER. V was cut by 1 base and J by 6 bases, with 14 bases left in between. CDR3 DNA: TGCGCCAGCAGCCAAGTGGCGTCAGCTGGGGATACGCAGTATTTT. Protein sequence: CASSQVASAGDTQYF.

The chain has TRBV5-1 and TRBJ1-4; 9 bases agree with TRBD1. This CDR3 comprises 15 residues. The trim removed 0 bases at V and 5 bases at J, leaving 2 bases unmatched. CDR1 SGHRS and CDR2 YFSETQ come from the germline V gene. The CDR3 loop reads CASSLGGTGNEKLFF. As DNA, the CDR3 is TGCGCCAGCAGCTTGGGGGGGACAGGGAATGAAAAACTGTTTTTT.

J is TRBJ2-7 and V is TRBV18; 7 bases line up with TRBD1. Germline V gene lookup returns CDR1 KGHSH and CDR2 LQKENI. The CDR3 length is 13 residues. The V gene end was trimmed by 2 bases and the J gene end by 6 bases; junction bases not matched to a gene: 4. CDR3 sequence (DNA): TGTGCCAGCTCACCAAACTCAGGGGGCGAGCAGTACTTC. It encodes CASSPNSGGEQYF.

The sample holds one count of this clone. The chain is built from TRBV6-1 and TRBJ2-1; D gene uncertain. The CDR3 totals 11 residues. Per the germline V gene, CDR1 is MNHNS and CDR2 is SASEGT. Trimming removed 6 bases from V and 10 bases from J, with 10 bases in between. CDR3 protein: CASRWGGEQFF. The CDR3 region has the DNA TGTGCCAGCAGATGGGGTGGGGAGCAGTTCTTC.